A selection of T cell receptor beta chains follows, all from one sample in a study of regulatory T cells in long-lasting Graves disease. One entry per CDR3 protein, called by TCRdb with MiXCR from the multiplex PCR reads. The table records approximately 470,000 distinct CDR3 sequences, around 15% of them present only once. The data were also submitted as part of a second study, on T cells in Graves' hyperthyroidism and ophthalmopathy.

This sample comprised peripheral blood mononuclear cells (PBMCs), obtained at new diagnosis, from a patient treated with antithyroid drugs. The origin of the receptors is a man between 40 and 49 years old with Graves disease. Each CDR3 is given with its conserved first and last residue. The order of the fields is V gene, J gene, clone size, D gene, CDR3 protein, CDR3 DNA. The D gene is left open where the match is weak. Not every row has a clone size; where given, it reads once, few, many or a size class.

v_call: TRBV6-4; j_call: TRBJ2-3; clone_size: few; d_call: -; cdr3_aa: CASSDSNTDTQYF; cdr3_nt: TGTGCCAGCAGTGACTCTAACACAGATACGCAGTATTTT
v_call: TRBV20-1; j_call: TRBJ2-7; clone_size: few; d_call: TRBD2; cdr3_aa: CSAPPPSGRYEQYF; cdr3_nt: TGCAGTGCTCCCCCCCCTAGCGGGAGATACGAGCAGTACTTC
v_call: TRBV28; j_call: TRBJ1-2; clone_size: many; d_call: -; cdr3_aa: CASSRAITNYGYTF; cdr3_nt: TGTGCCAGCAGCCGGGCCATTACTAACTATGGCTACACCTTC
v_call: TRBV28; j_call: TRBJ2-7; clone_size: many; d_call: -; cdr3_aa: CAWRGSSYEQYF; cdr3_nt: TGTGCCTGGAGGGGTAGCTCCTACGAGCAGTACTTC
v_call: TRBV20-1; j_call: TRBJ2-1; clone_size: many; d_call: -; cdr3_aa: CSALNPYRDNEQFF; cdr3_nt: TGCAGTGCCCTTAACCCTTACAGGGATAATGAGCAGTTCTTC
v_call: TRBV30; j_call: TRBJ2-3; clone_size: many; d_call: -; cdr3_aa: CAWSVQAGRTDTQYF; cdr3_nt: TGTGCCTGGAGTGTACAAGCGGGCCGCACAGATACGCAGTATTTT
v_call: TRBV27; j_call: TRBJ2-7; clone_size: many; d_call: TRBD2; cdr3_aa: CASSPTSRLSGIFEQYF; cdr3_nt: TGTGCCAGCAGTCCCACCTCCCGACTTAGCGGGATTTTCGAGCAGTACTTC
v_call: TRBV2; j_call: TRBJ2-7; clone_size: many; d_call: -; cdr3_aa: CASSSDRYEQYF; cdr3_nt: TGTGCCAGCAGCTCGGACCGATACGAGCAGTACTTC
v_call: TRBV10-3; j_call: TRBJ2-1; clone_size: few; d_call: TRBD2; cdr3_aa: CAISTAGGSGEQFF; cdr3_nt: TGTGCCATCAGTACAGCGGGAGGTTCAGGTGAGCAGTTCTTC
v_call: TRBV6-2/TRBV6-3; j_call: TRBJ2-1; clone_size: many; d_call: -; cdr3_aa: CASWDFSYNEQFF; cdr3_nt: TGTGCCTCCTGGGACTTCTCCTACAATGAGCAGTTCTTC
v_call: TRBV7-9; j_call: TRBJ2-2; clone_size: few; d_call: TRBD2; cdr3_aa: CASSFTPGLAGGPSSNTGELFF; cdr3_nt: TGTGCCAGCAGCTTTACCCCGGGACTAGCGGGAGGGCCCTCGTCGAACACCGGGGAGCTGTTTTTT
v_call: TRBV6-1; j_call: TRBJ2-5; clone_size: -; d_call: -; cdr3_aa: CASSEARGPQYF; cdr3_nt: TGTGCCAGCAGTGAAGCGCGAGGGCCCCAGTACTTC
v_call: TRBV19; j_call: TRBJ2-1; clone_size: few; d_call: TRBD2; cdr3_aa: CASSLTNSGRAHNEQFF; cdr3_nt: TGTGCCAGTAGTCTGACAAATAGCGGGAGGGCCCACAATGAGCAGTTCTTC
v_call: TRBV12-3/TRBV12-4; j_call: TRBJ2-6; clone_size: -; d_call: TRBD1; cdr3_aa: CASSRAGTGTAGANVLTF; cdr3_nt: TGTGCCAGCAGTCGGGCCGGGACAGGGACTGCTGGGGCCAACGTCCTGACTTTC
v_call: TRBV20-1; j_call: TRBJ2-3; clone_size: many; d_call: -; cdr3_aa: CSARTGDTQYF; cdr3_nt: TGCAGTGCTAGAACCGGAGATACGCAGTATTTT
v_call: TRBV28; j_call: TRBJ1-1; clone_size: many; d_call: -; cdr3_aa: CASAMNTEAFF; cdr3_nt: TGTGCCAGCGCCATGAACACTGAAGCTTTCTTT
v_call: TRBV5-1; j_call: TRBJ1-1; clone_size: many; d_call: -; cdr3_aa: CASSSSGGNTEAFF; cdr3_nt: TGCGCCAGCAGCTCCTCGGGAGGGAACACTGAAGCTTTCTTT
v_call: TRBV11-2; j_call: TRBJ2-7; clone_size: many; d_call: -; cdr3_aa: CASSFRGRYYEQYF; cdr3_nt: TGTGCCAGCAGCTTCAGGGGCCGGTATTACGAGCAGTACTTC
v_call: TRBV2; j_call: TRBJ2-3; clone_size: few; d_call: TRBD1; cdr3_aa: CASKGQGTDTQYF; cdr3_nt: TGTGCCAGCAAAGGACAGGGGACAGATACGCAGTATTTT
v_call: TRBV27; j_call: TRBJ2-2; clone_size: many; d_call: TRBD1; cdr3_aa: CASRTGQYTGELFF; cdr3_nt: TGTGCCAGCAGAACGGGACAGTACACCGGGGAGCTGTTTTTT
v_call: TRBV28; j_call: TRBJ2-1; clone_size: -; d_call: -; cdr3_aa: CASRPISGPNNEQFF; cdr3_nt: TGTGCCAGCAGGCCAATTAGCGGACCTAACAATGAGCAGTTCTTC
v_call: TRBV5-1; j_call: TRBJ2-7; clone_size: once; d_call: -; cdr3_aa: CASWHGKGYEQYF; cdr3_nt: TGCGCCAGCTGGCATGGGAAAGGCTACGAGCAGTACTTC